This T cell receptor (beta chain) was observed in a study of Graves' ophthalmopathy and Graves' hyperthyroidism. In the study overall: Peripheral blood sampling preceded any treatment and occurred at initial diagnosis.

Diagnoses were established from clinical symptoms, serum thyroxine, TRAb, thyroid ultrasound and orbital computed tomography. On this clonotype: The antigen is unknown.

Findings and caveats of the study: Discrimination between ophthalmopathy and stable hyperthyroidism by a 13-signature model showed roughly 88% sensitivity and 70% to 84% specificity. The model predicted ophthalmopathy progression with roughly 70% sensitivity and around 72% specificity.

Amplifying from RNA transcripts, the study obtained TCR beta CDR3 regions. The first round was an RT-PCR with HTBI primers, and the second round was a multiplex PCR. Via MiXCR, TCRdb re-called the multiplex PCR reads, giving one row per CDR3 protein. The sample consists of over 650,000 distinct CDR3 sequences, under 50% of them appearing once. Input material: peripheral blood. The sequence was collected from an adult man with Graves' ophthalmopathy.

CDR3 sequence (DNA): TGTGCCAGCAGCCAAGCCCAGGGGGTAAACACCATATATTTT. Its translation is CASSQAQGVNTIYF. The J gene is TRBJ1-3, the V gene TRBV13, with 7 bases fitting TRBD1. J lost 6 bases, V lost 5 bases, and 7 bases had no gene match. The CDR3 spans 14 residues. Germline-derived CDR1 and CDR2 are PRHDT and FYEKMQ (reference sequence).